This T cell receptor (beta chain) was identified during a study of Ad26.COV2.S vaccination and SARS-CoV-2 variants. Study-level information: Recipients of Ad26.COV2.S got it intramuscularly, once or twice 56 days apart. Overall study findings and caveats: Reportedly, after vaccination the spike-specific CD8+ and CD4+ T cell responses displayed substantial breadth. Total responses of T cells may have been underestimated by the analyses of TCR breadth and depth.

Sequencing was performed with immunoSEQ multiplex PCR; in TCRdb, only in-frame clones are kept and a portion is missing. The data contain approximately 300,000 clones, 85% of them seen just once; the ten biggest clones take up 2.1%. Treatment reported: about 20 received Ad26.COV2.S at low or high dose, single or two shots; 5 received placebo; per-sample allocation not given. All samples were drawn on day 63, counting from the first vaccine or placebo injection. An Ad26 vector that expressed Wuhan-strain SARS-CoV-2 spike constituted the vaccine. This clone has a single count. Its antigen is unknown. The CDR3 loop spans 13 amino acids. V shed 3 bases and J shed 0 bases, with 2 bases lying between them.

Material: peripheral blood, obtained in a trial of Ad26.COV2.S vaccine versus placebo. This chain uses TRBV12-3 or TRBV12-4 with TRBJ2-2; D call uncertain. The receptor was isolated from a person between 18 and 60 years old who received the Ad26.COV2.S COVID-19 vaccine or a placebo. The CDR3 coding sequence is TGTGCCAGCAGTTTTACGAACACCGGGGAGCTGTTTTTT. Amino acids: CASSFTNTGELFF.